The rows below give T cell receptor beta chains drawn from one sample of a study of blood T cell repertoires in COVID-19. The method was immunoSEQ multiplex PCR; TCRdb's version includes in-frame clones alone and lacks a portion of them. Of about 300,000 clones in the sample, around 80% were seen once. Sequences were obtained from peripheral blood. These receptors were taken from a woman in her 50s with acute or convalescent COVID-19. Both conserved end residues are part of each CDR3. D genes are given only for firm matches. Some rows have no size entry. The others give once, few or many, or a class for an expanded clone.

j_gene,d_gene,abundance,v_gene,CDR3aa,CDR3nt
TRBJ2-7,TRBD1,once,TRBV7-6,CASSLEGSGTGESNEQYF,TGTGCCAGCAGCTTAGAAGGGTCTGGGACAGGGGAAAGCAACGAGCAGTACTTC
TRBJ2-1,-,-,TRBV20-1,CSASWAVDEQFF,TGCAGTGCTAGTTGGGCCGTGGATGAGCAGTTCTTC
TRBJ1-1,TRBD1,-,TRBV9,CASSVEGTGTEAFF,TGTGCCAGCAGCGTAGAGGGGACAGGCACTGAAGCTTTCTTT
TRBJ1-1,-,-,TRBV12-3/TRBV12-4,CASRLNRDAEAFF,TGTGCCAGCAGGCTGAACAGGGACGCTGAAGCTTTCTTT
TRBJ1-1,TRBD1,-,TRBV11-2,CASIVSDREDEAFF,TGTGCCAGCATCGTATCAGACAGGGAGGATGAAGCTTTCTTT
TRBJ2-1,-,few,TRBV7-9,CASSLSISDEQFF,TGTGCCAGCAGCTTAAGCATCTCGGATGAGCAGTTCTTC
TRBJ1-2,-,-,TRBV30,CACPQQGYGYTF,TGTGCCTGCCCACAACAGGGCTATGGCTACACCTTC
TRBJ1-1,TRBD1,-,TRBV25-1,CASSPYRGPEAFF,TGTGCCAGCAGTCCGTACAGGGGTCCCGAAGCTTTCTTT
TRBJ2-1,-,-,TRBV10-3,CAISESGGGMGNEQFF,TGTGCCATCAGTGAGTCAGGAGGTGGGATGGGCAATGAGCAGTTCTTC
TRBJ2-2,-,-,TRBV5-1,CASRGASVSPNTGELFF,TGCGCCAGCAGAGGGGCTAGCGTCAGCCCGAACACCGGGGAGCTGTTTTTT
TRBJ2-1,TRBD1,-,TRBV12-5,CASGRGLAWNEQFF,TGTGCTAGTGGAAGGGGGCTAGCTTGGAATGAGCAGTTCTTC
TRBJ1-1,-,-,TRBV11-2,CASSLERLEAFF,TGTGCCAGCAGCTTAGAACGACTCGAAGCTTTCTTT
TRBJ1-1,TRBD1,-,TRBV12-3/TRBV12-4,CASSLQDRGRAFF,TGTGCCAGCAGTTTACAGGACAGGGGGCGAGCTTTCTTT
TRBJ1-2,TRBD1,-,TRBV6-6,CASSWTGANGYTF,TGTGCCAGCAGTTGGACAGGGGCGAATGGCTACACCTTC
TRBJ2-3,-,-,TRBV27,CASKDSKTGTDTQYF,TGTGCCAGCAAAGACAGTAAGACCGGCACAGATACGCAGTATTTT
TRBJ1-6,-,-,TRBV4-1,CASSLEGGAYNSPLHF,TGCGCCAGCAGCCTCGAAGGAGGCGCATATAATTCACCCCTCCACTTT
TRBJ2-5,-,-,TRBV12-3/TRBV12-4,CASSQSVGYMYF,TGTGCCAGCAGCCAAAGTGTGGGCTATATGTACTTC
TRBJ1-4,-,-,TRBV5-5,CASSPDSNEKLFF,TGTGCCAGCAGCCCGGACAGCAATGAAAAACTGTTTTTT
TRBJ2-6,TRBD2,-,TRBV27,CASSLGGSGANVLTF,TGTGCCAGCAGTCTCGGGGGGTCAGGGGCCAACGTCCTGACTTTC
TRBJ2-2,TRBD1,-,TRBV6-5,CASSYGQGGYTGELFF,TGTGCCAGCAGTTACGGACAGGGGGGGTACACCGGGGAGCTGTTTTTT
TRBJ1-1,-,-,TRBV24-1,CATSDFEGGTEAFF,TGTGCCACCAGTGATTTTGAGGGGGGGACTGAAGCTTTCTTT
TRBJ1-6,TRBD1,-,TRBV25-1,CASSPDDRVNSPLHF,TGTGCCAGCAGTCCAGACGACAGGGTCAATTCACCCCTCCACTTT
TRBJ1-1,-,-,TRBV3-1/TRBV3-2,CASENENTEAFF,TGTGCCAGCGAGAATGAGAACACTGAAGCTTTCTTT
TRBJ2-5,-,-,TRBV19,CASSSTKETQYF,TGTGCCAGTAGTAGCACTAAAGAGACCCAGTACTTC
TRBJ1-1,-,-,TRBV6-5,CASISVAEAFF,TGTGCCAGCATCTCTGTCGCTGAAGCTTTCTTT
TRBJ2-1,-,once,TRBV7-9,CASSPPGDEQFF,TGTGCCAGCAGCCCGCCGGGAGATGAGCAGTTCTTC
TRBJ2-5,TRBD1,few,TRBV2,CASWTGAQETQYF,TGTGCCAGCTGGACAGGGGCACAAGAGACCCAGTACTTC
TRBJ1-1,-,-,TRBV5-4,CASSWDSLSNTEAFF,TGTGCCAGCAGCTGGGACTCACTTTCGAACACTGAAGCTTTCTTT
TRBJ1-5,-,-,TRBV28,CASSPPPAPQPQHF,TGTGCCAGCAGTCCGCCCCCAGCGCCTCAGCCCCAGCATTTT
TRBJ1-4,-,once,TRBV2,CATLRGAGATNEKLFF,TGTGCCACCCTTCGGGGGGCTGGAGCAACTAATGAAAAACTGTTTTTT
TRBJ2-2,TRBD2,few,TRBV3-1/TRBV3-2,CASSRGLAGARTGELFF,TGTGCCAGCAGCCGAGGGCTAGCGGGAGCGAGGACCGGGGAGCTGTTTTTT
TRBJ2-5,-,-,TRBV27,CASRLTAIQGETQYF,TGTGCCAGCAGATTGACAGCAATCCAAGGAGAGACCCAGTACTTC
TRBJ2-3,TRBD2,-,TRBV29-1,CSSGRASDTQYF,TGCAGCTCCGGGAGGGCCTCAGATACGCAGTATTTT
TRBJ2-1,TRBD2,-,TRBV4-3,CASSQARAAGPTKEQFF,TGCGCCAGCAGCCAAGCTCGGGCAGCGGGGCCCACAAAGGAGCAGTTCTTC
TRBJ1-1,-,-,TRBV30,CAWRSGIIPRTEAFF,TGTGCCTGGAGGTCCGGCATAATACCGCGGACTGAAGCTTTCTTT
TRBJ1-3,-,-,TRBV5-1,CASSLGNPTGNTIYF,TGCGCCAGCAGCTTGGGTAACCCGACAGGAAACACCATATATTTT
TRBJ2-2,-,-,TRBV10-1,CASSARGDTGELFF,TGCGCCAGCAGTGCACGGGGAGACACCGGGGAGCTGTTTTTT
TRBJ1-2,-,few,TRBV25-1,CASSWDTYGYTF,TGTGCCAGCAGCTGGGACACTTATGGCTACACCTTC